This T cell receptor (beta chain) was found in a study of blood T cell repertoires in COVID-19. Study context: There were acute and convalescent COVID-19 samples, and they came from the United States, Italy and Spain.

Measured with immunoSEQ multiplex PCR; TCRdb has only the in-frame clones, and not every one. The profile covers approximately 70,000 clones, with roughly 83% appearing a single time and about 2.5% taken by the ten largest. With 4 bases removed from V and 2 bases from J, the gap between germline ends came to 18 bases. CDR1 SGDLS and CDR2 YYNGEE come from the germline V gene. CDR3 size: 16 residues. Sequences were obtained from peripheral blood. This chain connects TRBV9 to TRBJ2-5; D may be TRBD2 (5 bases). This clonotype was sampled from a man older than 75 with active or convalescent COVID-19. The CDR3 coding sequence is TGTGCCAGCAGCCCTCGTCCGGTGGGAGCACAAGAGACCCAGTACTTC. As protein: CASSPRPVGAQETQYF.